The 7 T cell receptor beta chains in this list originate from one sample, sequenced in a study of blood T cell repertoires in COVID-19. Only in-frame clones appear in the TCRdb table, and some are missing; sequencing was by immunoSEQ multiplex PCR. Here the sample spans around 100,000 clones, 80% to 95% being singletons. Sequencing was performed on peripheral blood. Receptors were obtained from a man between 50 and 59 years old with active COVID-19.

V usage is TRBV9 and J usage is TRBJ2-7, with D perhaps TRBD2 (6 bases). The CDR3 has 15 residues. Germline V gene lookup returns CDR1 SGDLS and CDR2 YYNGEE. Trimming removed 4 bases at V and 6 bases at J, with 20 bases between. Here the CDR3 reads CASSRTAGTSLEQYF. CDR3 nucleotide sequence: TGTGCCAGCAGCCGGACGGCAGGGACTTCCCTCGAGCAGTACTTC. Variable domain in full (rest from reference TRBV9 and TRBJ2-7): DSGVTQTPKHLITATGQRVTLRCSPRSGDLSVYWYQQSLDQGLQFLIQYYNGEERAKGNILERFSAQQFPDLHSELNLSSLELGDSALYFCASSRTAGTSLEQYFGPGTRLTVT.

The rearrangement links TRBV19 to TRBJ2-3; TRBD2 matches at 12 bases. V was clipped by 6 bases and J by 3 bases; unmatched bases: 4. Germline CDR1 is LNHDA and CDR2 is SQIVND (reference sequence). This CDR3 has 15 residues. This CDR3 is CASRPSGRVTDTQYF. CDR3 nucleotides: TGTGCCAGTAGACCTAGCGGGAGGGTAACAGATACGCAGTATTTT.

This clone came up once. The chain carries TRBV19 and TRBJ2-1; 11 bases agree with TRBD1. This CDR3 comprises 14 residues. V lost 3 bases to trimming and J lost 15 bases; unmatched junction nucleotides: 10. Germline lookup yields CDR1 LNHDA and CDR2 SQIVND (reference sequence). The CDR3 nucleotides are TGTGCCAGTAGTATGTGGGACAGGGGGTATGGTGTGTTCTTC. Its protein is CASSMWDRGYGVFF.

This chain links TRBV3-1 (or the pseudogene TRBV3-2) with TRBJ1-1; D is unresolved. The CDR3 runs 13 residues. V shed 0 bases and J shed 8 bases, with 10 bases lying between them. Germline CDR1 reads LGHDT; CDR2 reads YNNKEL (reference sequence). In nucleotides, the CDR3 is TGTGCCAGCAGCCAAGATGGGCGGGAGGAAGCTTTCTTT. It translates to CASSQDGREEAFF.

The gene calls are TRBV29-1 and TRBJ1-1, with D unresolved. CDR3 size: 11 residues. The V end was cut by 7 bases, the J end by 4 bases, with 10 bases between. In germline, CDR1 is SQVTM, CDR2 ANQGSEA. The CDR3 DNA sequence: TGCAGCGCAAGTATGGCCACTGAAGCTTTCTTT. Its protein product is CSASMATEAFF.

The chain links TRBV29-1 to TRBJ1-1, with 7 positions matching TRBD1. The V and J ends lost 7 bases and 0 bases, in that order; junction bases with no gene match: 5. The CDR3 consists of 13 residues. Germline assignment: CDR1 SQVTM and CDR2 ANQGSEA. CDR3 nucleotides: TGCAGCGCTAGGGACAGACTGAACACTGAAGCTTTCTTT. This sequence encodes CSARDRLNTEAFF.

This chain links TRBV7-9 with TRBJ2-1; tentatively, D is TRBD1 (6 bases). This CDR3 region has 14 residues. Between the trimmed V and J ends, which lost 8 bases and 9 bases, there was a span of 20 bases. Germline loops: CDR1 SEHNR, CDR2 FQNEAQ (reference sequence). DNA of the CDR3: TGTGCCAGCGGTCCCCGAAACCCACAGGGTGAGCAGTTCTTC. It yields the protein CASGPRNPQGEQFF.